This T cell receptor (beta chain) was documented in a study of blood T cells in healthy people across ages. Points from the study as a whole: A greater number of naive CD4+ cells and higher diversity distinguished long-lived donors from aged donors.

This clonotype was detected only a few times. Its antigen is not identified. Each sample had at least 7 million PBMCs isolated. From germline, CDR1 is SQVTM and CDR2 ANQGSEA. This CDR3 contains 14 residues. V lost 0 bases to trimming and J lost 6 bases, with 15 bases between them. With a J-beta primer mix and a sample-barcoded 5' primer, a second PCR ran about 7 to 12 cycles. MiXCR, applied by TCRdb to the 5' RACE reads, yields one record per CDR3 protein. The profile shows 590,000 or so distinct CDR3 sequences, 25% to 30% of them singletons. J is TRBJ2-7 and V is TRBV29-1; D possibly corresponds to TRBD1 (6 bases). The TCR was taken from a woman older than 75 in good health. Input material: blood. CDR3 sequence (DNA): TGCAGCGTTGAAGATCGCGGCAGGGGACGCGAGCAGTACTTC. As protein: CSVEDRGRGREQYF.